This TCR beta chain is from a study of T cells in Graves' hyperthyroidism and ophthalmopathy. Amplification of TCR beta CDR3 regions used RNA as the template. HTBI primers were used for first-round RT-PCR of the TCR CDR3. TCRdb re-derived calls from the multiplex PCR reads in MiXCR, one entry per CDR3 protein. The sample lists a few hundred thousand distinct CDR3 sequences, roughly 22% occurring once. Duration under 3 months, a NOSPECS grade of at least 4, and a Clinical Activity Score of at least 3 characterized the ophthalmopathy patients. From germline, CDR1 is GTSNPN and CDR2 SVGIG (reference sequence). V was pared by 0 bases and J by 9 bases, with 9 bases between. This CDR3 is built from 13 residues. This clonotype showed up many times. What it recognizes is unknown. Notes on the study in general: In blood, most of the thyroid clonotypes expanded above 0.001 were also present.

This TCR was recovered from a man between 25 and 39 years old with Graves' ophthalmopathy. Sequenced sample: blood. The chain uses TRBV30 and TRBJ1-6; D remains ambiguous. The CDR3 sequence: CAWSVLGGSPLHF. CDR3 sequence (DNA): TGTGCCTGGAGTGTACTTGGCGGTTCACCCCTCCACTTT.